This TCR beta chain appears in the sequencing data of a study of CD8 T cells in ankylosing spondylitis. General study results and limits: Disease-linked clones, CD8+, were relatively rare in peripheral blood. A TCR beta motif of eight or nine highly homologous variants seemed to mark ankylosing spondylitis blood.

In making TCR beta libraries, quantitative 5'-RACE with molecular barcodes was used. MiXCR, run by TCRdb on the 5' RACE reads, gives a single entry per CDR3 protein. Of fewer than 200,000 distinct CDR3 sequences detected, 15% to 20% appear once; the ten largest clones hold approximately 4%. This clonotype was counted between two and nine times. The target antigen is unknown. Trimming removed 1 base from V and 5 bases from J; junction bases left unmatched: 5. The germline gives CDR1 SGHVS, CDR2 FQNEAQ. This CDR3 region has 14 residues. The sequencing sample was made of blood, either unsorted or a sorted T cell fraction (not recorded which). The clonotype comes from a male donor aged 10-35 years with ankylosing spondylitis or in good health (not recorded which). The rearrangement uses TRBV7-8 and TRBJ2-7, with 7 bases identical to TRBD1. Written as DNA, the CDR3 is TGTGCCAGCAGCTTAGAAGGGGGCGCGGACGAGCAGTACGTC. Encoded protein: CASSLEGGADEQYV.